This T cell receptor beta chain was recovered during a study of shared clonotypes between healthy human individuals. Study details: CD4 naive cells filled three plates per donor, CD4 memory three, CD8 naive two and CD8 memory one. General study findings and limits: Unshared clonotypes carried lower generation probabilities than those common to all four donors.

The repertoire was sequenced with immunoSEQ multiplex PCR; TCRdb's copy has only in-frame clones and lacks some. The sample yields around 1.1 million clones, 60% to 80% seen once. Remarks on this clone: Its target is unknown.

From germline, CDR1 is SGHTA and CDR2 FQGNSA. Losses at the gene ends were 4 bases for V and 1 base for J; bases not matched to a gene: 9. The CDR3 has 18 residues. The clonotype originates from a young man in good health. Some clones in this sample may be carry-over from other donors' samples. J is TRBJ2-7 and V is TRBV7-2; TRBD2 matches 14 bases. Sequencing input: memory CD4+ T cells from PBMCs. Subset in this sample: CD45RA-negative fraction. The CDR3 sequence is CASSSRTSGRPWSYEQYF. As DNA, the CDR3 is TGTGCCAGCAGCTCGCGGACTAGCGGGAGGCCCTGGTCCTACGAGCAGTACTTC.